This T cell receptor (beta chain) was retrieved from a study of cytomegalovirus exposure and HLA in healthy donors (dated by TCRdb to the late 2010s). Broadly, across the study: An earlier analysis of 587 of the donors reported approximately 300 Gb of sequence data and roughly 120 million unique TCR beta sequences obtained from approximately 180 million T cells. An early release covering 550 to 700 HLA-typed donors comprised about 290 gigabases of sequencing data and 85 million or so unique TCR sequences. Of the roughly 430 genotyped donors, over 65% fell in the genetic ancestry cluster associated with self-reported Caucasian donors. The study was designed to test whether signatures of past pathogen exposure could be identified by cataloging public T cell receptors. The study used immunosequencing to profile the T cell repertoires of about 670 subjects and linked those repertoires to cytomegalovirus serostatus. A separate validation cohort of roughly 130 different subjects was used in addition to the 666-subject first cohort. The study combined high-throughput TCR immunosequencing, statistical association of individual TCRs with disease status, and machine learning to predict cytomegalovirus infection status. A later analysis re-analyzed previously published TCR beta repertoires from roughly 690 donors and added high-resolution HLA genotyping to study TCR occurrence patterns. Rather than using new phenotypic data, the later analysis identified candidate immune exposures from TCR beta sequences and from how often those sequences occurred across donors. In an earlier analysis of 500 to 650 of the donors, high-throughput TCR beta sequencing was used to judge whether each TCR beta V gene segment behaved as functional or pseudogenic. Donor age, sex, ethnicity and CMV serostatus were compiled together with the repertoire data. In a later genetic analysis, genome-wide SNP genotypes for about three fifths of the roughly 670 donors were used, and that subset was treated as a discovery cohort. Every repertoire in the discovery cohort had been generated on one and the same sequencing platform. Class I and class II HLA loci were covered by the typing at four-digit resolution. Typing coverage varied by locus: roughly 620-630 donors for A, B, C, DRB1 and DQB1; around 560 for DQA1; over 600 for DPA1; under 490 for DPB1. Five DR-DQ haplotypes were treated as single units for association and clustering because of strong linkage in the cohort. Among about 390 genotyped donors of the cohort, an average of roughly 240,000 unique TCR beta nucleotide sequences were sequenced per donor, around 18% of them non-productive.

Library generation was performed with the immunoSEQ multiplex PCR assay. For the multiplex PCR, a mixture combining 60 forward primers for TCR Vbeta segments and 13 reverse primers for TCR Jbeta segments was used. Amplification of the CDR3 region of rearranged TCR beta genes was performed with a multiplex PCR assay on genomic DNA. Amplified TCR beta libraries were sequenced as 87-base-pair reads on the Illumina HiSeq System. On the study's bioinformatics: In a later analysis, tens of millions of unique TCR beta chains were counted across the 666 repertoires, and around 11 million of these chains were shared by at least two donors. A nearest-neighbor algorithm error-corrected the raw reads and collapsed the reads into unique sequences, merging closely related sequences to remove PCR and sequencing errors. Alignment of CDR3 sequences to IMGT reference sequences was used to assign V, D and J gene segments. For a sequence to be retained, at least a six-nucleotide match to both a V gene segment and a J gene segment was required. A rearrangement was called productive if the CDR3 had no stop codons and remained in frame with V and J, and every other rearrangement was called non-productive. CDR3 was defined by IMGT convention, running from the second conserved V-encoded cysteine to the conserved J-encoded phenylalanine. Sequences without an unambiguous match to a single V gene segment were excluded from the earlier analysis of a few hundred of the donors. An earlier analysis of 587 of the donors classified V segments as functional when productive rearrangements were above 56.7% and as segregating when the standard deviation between donors was above 5%. A statistical classification framework was developed to diagnose cytomegalovirus status using the catalog of TCR beta chain sequences. In a later analysis, V and J genes were assigned by comparing TCR nucleotide sequences against IMGT/GENE-DB human TR gene sequences. The TCRdist pipeline was used in a later analysis to assign CDR3 sequences and most-parsimonious VDJ recombination scenarios. In a later analysis, every TCR beta chain was defined by the combination of its CDR3 amino acid sequence and its V-gene family, and reads without a unique V-gene family were dropped. A later analysis removed 592 highly shared, low-generation-probability nucleotide sequences to deal with suspected cross-contamination and a sequencing artifact. In a later analysis, a clonal expansion index was calculated for each public chain from normalized within-repertoire ranks of inferred template counts. Generation probabilities in a later analysis came from a VDJ recombination model fitted to out-of-frame rearrangements, and those results were checked against IGoR. A later analysis scored TCR-TCR, TCR-HLA and TCR-CMV co-occurrence with hypergeometric tests, applying a repertoire-size bias correction to TCR pairs. In a later analysis, false discovery rates were estimated by permuting HLA or CMV assignments 20 times. A later analysis grouped co-occurring TCRs with DBSCAN, adding TCRdist sequence similarity when clustering within HLA-allele-positive subsets. For co-occurrence clustering, repertoires with fewer than 30,000 or more than 120,000 public chains were excluded, along with roughly five repertoires with anomalous nucleotide sharing. Imported from immuneACCESS, the table was reduced by TCRdb to in-frame sequences with V and J called. These copies leave out some clones; in studies compared against another copy, an unresolved V gene accounts for under half, and the cause of the remainder is not known. The V and J calls and clone size were taken over from that table, and D and trimming were inferred from the DNA. The sample table lists fewer than 100,000 clones, 60% to 80% of them with a count of one. 1.2% of the sample is held by the ten biggest clonotypes.

In total, roughly 670 healthy bone marrow donors made up the cohort. At the time of sampling, every cohort member was nominally healthy, though immune exposures that went unrecorded were likely present. The donor tested CMV seronegative and was one of the 352 seronegative cohort members. A peripheral blood sample was provided by each donor, and peripheral blood mononuclear cells were used for TCR beta sequencing. The Qiagen DNeasy Blood Extraction Kit was used to extract genomic DNA from the blood cell samples. Points on this clone: Its antigen target is currently unknown. Base qualities are not recorded, but no much larger clone differs from it by a single base.

V is reduced by 3 bases and J by 5 bases, leaving a spacing of 5 bases between them. Spanning cysteine to phenylalanine, the CDR3 consists of 11 amino acids. Only the CDR3 DNA is retained, 33 bases long and in frame from the first base. From a lookup of the germline V gene (reference sequence), CDR1 and CDR2 are DFQATT and SNEGSKA. General conclusions and limits of the study: The authors suggested that the approach could potentially be extended to other disease states and immunological phenotypes. In a later genetic analysis, a missense DCLRE1C variant was associated with V-gene and J-gene trimming of TCR beta chains, and the association was replicated in an independent cohort. An earlier analysis of around 540 of the donors showed that most TCR beta V segments appeared in productive rearrangements either about 87% or about 30% of the time, which broadly matched IMGT annotations. In a later analysis, several top co-occurrence clusters were reported to appear linked to parvovirus B19, influenza, CMV and Epstein-Barr virus. A later analysis found that most CMV-associated TCR beta chains appeared HLA-restricted, with HLA associations seemingly driven largely by CMV exposure. Cytomegalovirus status was reported to be diagnosed by the classifier with high specificity and sensitivity in both the original and validation cohorts. For the cohort, immune exposure information was limited to CMV serostatus. Most TCR sequences were seen in very few donors, while some public TCRs were found in many individuals. A later analysis associated 16,951 TCR beta sequences with specific HLA alleles at a false discovery rate of 0.05. In a later analysis, the rate of TCR association differed among HLA loci, with DRB1 alleles having the most associated TCRs and HLA-C alleles having the fewest. Compared with the roughly 600-donor mean, donors in an Asian-associated ancestry cluster had fewer N-insertions in productive TCRs, according to a later genetic analysis. In the study, approximately 150 TCR beta chains were listed as associated with cytomegalovirus. Because HLA typing was unavailable for some donors at each locus, only the typed subset was used in association tests. When HLA alleles, especially DR and DQ, strongly co-occurred, attributing TCR associations to individual alleles was difficult. Only TCR beta chains were sequenced in this cohort, and the absence of alpha or paired-chain data limited detectable features. A cluster of highly shared sequence variants was judged likely to be a technical artifact of the sequencing pipeline. A later analysis found that HLA-associated TCR beta chains were more clonally expanded and had lower generation probabilities than equally common non-associated chains. The 87-base-pair reads could not distinguish some IMGT-functional V segments, including TRBV6-2 and TRBV6-3, so those segments were excluded. A few of the identified cytomegalovirus-associated TCR beta chains were confirmed in vitro to be specific for cytomegalovirus antigens. The presence/absence analyses assumed that sequencing depth was roughly uniform across donors, and that assumption may not be true. Linkage disequilibrium might explain the correlated functional status among segregating V segments, but an unknown experimental factor could not be excluded. A further reported finding was that TCR beta sequences accurately predicted the HLA-A and HLA-B alleles for most subjects in the first cohort. Because counts were too low, about 17 rarely observed V segments, including chromosome 9 orphons, were excluded from the earlier analysis of 587 of the donors.

The receptor's source is a female donor in good health and CMV-seronegative. Sample: PBMCs. Rearrangement joined TRBV20-1 to TRBJ2-1; TRBD1 is perhaps the D gene, given 5 matching bases. The CDR3 protein sequence reads: CSASRDNEQFF. The nucleotide sequence reads TGCAGTGCTAGCAGGGACAATGAGCAGTTCTTC.